This TCR beta chain emerged from a study of CD8+CD57+ T cells in acquired aplastic anemia. TCR beta VDJ combinations and CDR3 sequences were profiled from genomic DNA. TCRdb reprocessed the reads with MiXCR, giving one entry per CDR3 protein. The repertoire holds some 170,000 distinct CDR3 sequences, roughly 48% seen once, with 1.1% in the top ten. In this sample, this clonotype turned up many times. For sequencing, patients were chosen who had shown expansion of CD8+CD57+ cells by flow cytometry. CDR1 and CDR2 from the germline V gene are DFQATT and SNEGSKA (reference sequence). This CDR3 spans 11 amino acids. Deletions cut 3 bases from V and 5 bases from J, with 7 bases between.

Sequenced material: sorted CD4+, CD8+, or CD8+CD57+ T cells (not recorded which) from PBMCs. The chain recombines TRBV20-1 with TRBJ1-2; D is undetermined. The sequence derives from a human donor with aplastic anemia. In nucleotides, the CDR3 is TGCAGTGCTAGGACCGGGTATGGCTACACCTTC. Its translation: CSARTGYGYTF.